The next 8 T cell receptor beta chains were all read from a single sample in a study of blood T cell repertoires in COVID-19. The method was immunoSEQ multiplex PCR; TCRdb's version includes in-frame clones alone and lacks a portion of them. Of approximately 250,000 clones listed, almost 85% were seen once; the top ten hold 15%. The sample taken for sequencing was PBMCs or T cells enriched from blood (not recorded which). Receptors originate from a man between 35 and 55 years old who had recovered from COVID-19.

V usage is TRBV5-5 and J usage is TRBJ1-6; 8 positions match TRBD1. CDR1 is SGHKS and CDR2 is YYEKEE in the germline V gene (reference sequence). CDR3 length: 13 amino acids. V dropped 2 bases and J dropped 11; count of bases not matched to a gene: 3. The CDR3 DNA reads as TGTGCCAGCAGCTTCGGACAGGGAACACCCCTCCACTTT. Protein product: CASSFGQGTPLHF.

This clone has at least ten counts. The chain employs TRBV19 and TRBJ2-7, with 10 bases that match TRBD2. Losses at the gene ends were 9 bases for V and 1 base for J; bases not matched to a gene: 3. CDR3 length: 13 residues. Looked up from germline, CDR1 is LNHDA and CDR2 is SQIVND (reference sequence). The CDR3 reads CASRTSGSYEQYF. CDR3 DNA sequence: TGTGCCAGCCGGACTAGCGGATCCTACGAGCAGTACTTC.

CDR3 nucleotides: TGTGCCTCCCGCGGGGACGACAGTACTAATGAAAAACTGTTTTTT. It yields the protein CASRGDDSTNEKLFF. This chain uses TRBV6-5 with TRBJ1-4; D is perhaps TRBD1 (5 bases). Germline CDR1 and CDR2: MNHEY and SVGAGI. CDR3 length: 15 residues. V was clipped by 11 bases and J by 2 bases, with 18 bases between them.

The V call is TRBV28, the J call TRBJ2-5; D is perhaps TRBD1 (6 bases). V lost 11 bases, J lost 9 bases, and 13 bases lay in between. Germline lookup yields CDR1 MDHEN and CDR2 SYDVKM. This CDR3 comprises 10 residues. The CDR3 DNA reads as TGTGCCGCAGGGGCGCGCCCCCAGTACTTC. Residues: CAAGARPQYF. The entire variable domain, with the rest obtained from reference TRBV28 and TRBJ2-5, is as follows: DVKVTQSSRYLVKRTGEKVFLECVQDMDHENMFWYRQDPGLGLRLIYFSYDVKMKEKGDIPEGYSVSREKKERFSLILESASTNQTSMYLCAAGARPQYFGPGTRLLVL.

The chain is built from TRBV2 and TRBJ2-1; 7 nucleotides agree with TRBD2. CDR1 SNHLY and CDR2 FYNNEI come from the germline V gene. Germline trimming cut 3 bases from V and 0 bases from J; bases unmatched to any gene: 5. The CDR3 sequence is 16 residues long. The CDR3 DNA reads TGTGCCAGCAGTGAGGCTAGCGGCTTCTCCTACAATGAGCAGTTCTTC. As protein: CASSEASGFSYNEQFF.

J is TRBJ1-3 and V is TRBV12-3 or TRBV12-4; D call uncertain. The CDR3 extends over 12 amino acids. V was pared by 3 bases and J by 9 bases, with 9 bases between. DNA of the CDR3: TGTGCCAGCAGTTTGTTGGGCAGCACCATATATTTT. This encodes CASSLLGSTIYF.

This clone was counted only a few times. The junction departs from the called germline gene at one end, perhaps through a read error. The chain employs TRBV12-3 or TRBV12-4 and TRBJ2-7; TRBD1 aligns across 7 bases. The CDR3 consists of 11 residues. The chain's CDR3 is CASGKTRDRNF. The CDR3 nucleotides are TGTGCCAGCGGTAAAACCCGGGACAGAAACTTC.

The chain employs TRBV5-1 and TRBJ1-3; 11 nucleotides align to TRBD1. The V gene's germline CDR1 is SGHRS and CDR2 YFSETQ. V lost 4 bases to trimming and J lost 3 bases; unmatched junction nucleotides: 3. The length of the CDR3 is 15 residues. Written as DNA, the CDR3 is TGCGCCAGCAGCCGGGACAGGGGGTTTGGAAACACCATATATTTT. Protein sequence: CASSRDRGFGNTIYF.